The rows below give T cell receptor beta chains drawn from one sample of a study of T cells in narcolepsy. Produced via immunoSEQ multiplex PCR; TCRdb's table is partial and in-frame only. This repertoire shows over 20,000 clones, roughly nine tenths found once; its top ten account for more than 0.9%. Sequencing was performed on CD45RA- memory CD4+ T cells from PBMCs. The receptors originated from a human donor with narcolepsy. Both conserved end residues are part of each CDR3. D genes are given only for firm matches. The size of a clone is reported for some rows only, either as once, few or many, or as a class for expanded clones.

CDR3aa	CDR3nt	v_gene	j_gene	abundance	d_gene
CASSLGQGANSGQYF	TGTGCCAGCTCACTCGGACAGGGGGCGAACTCAGGGCAGTACTTC	TRBV18	TRBJ2-7	-	TRBD1
CASSIEEGRYYTF	TGTGCCAGTAGTATAGAAGAGGGACGGTACTACACCTTC	TRBV19	TRBJ1-2	-	-
CASSKAQFTLSYEQYF	TGTGCCAGCAGCAAAGCACAATTTACTCTCTCCTACGAGCAGTACTTC	TRBV21-1	TRBJ2-7	-	-
CASSLDIGDTEAFF	TGTGCCAGCAGTTTGGACATCGGGGACACTGAAGCTTTCTTT	TRBV6-1	TRBJ1-1	-	-
CASSYGQGLNTEAFF	TGTGCCAGCAGTTACGGGCAGGGCCTGAACACTGAAGCTTTCTTT	TRBV6-6	TRBJ1-1	-	-
CASSFAGFQTYEQYF	TGTGCCAGCAGTTTTGCGGGATTCCAAACCTACGAGCAGTACTTC	TRBV28	TRBJ2-7	once	-
CASSEGGMGNQPQHF	TGTGCCAGCAGTGAAGGAGGGATGGGCAATCAGCCCCAGCATTTT	TRBV6-1	TRBJ1-5	-	-
CASSVEGQFSYNEQFF	TGTGCCAGCAGCGTAGAGGGACAGTTCTCCTACAATGAGCAGTTCTTC	TRBV9	TRBJ2-1	-	TRBD1
CASSLSYILNTEAFF	TGTGCCAGCAGCTTAAGTTATATACTGAACACTGAAGCTTTCTTT	TRBV7-3	TRBJ1-1	once	-
CASRRTAETDTQYF	TGTGCCAGTAGACGGACTGCCGAAACAGATACGCAGTATTTT	TRBV19	TRBJ2-3	-	-
CASSSSGTGGNTIYF	TGTGCCAGCAGCTCCTCCGGGACAGGTGGAAACACCATATATTTT	TRBV5-6	TRBJ1-3	once	TRBD1
CATSRSRDRPQHF	TGTGCCACCAGCAGATCCCGTGATCGGCCCCAGCATTTT	TRBV15	TRBJ1-5	-	-
CASSIPGNYGYTF	TGTGCCAGTAGTATCCCGGGAAACTATGGCTACACCTTC	TRBV19	TRBJ1-2	-	-
CASTRGGSTYEQYF	TGTGCCAGCACCCGGGGGGGCAGTACCTACGAGCAGTACTTC	TRBV2	TRBJ2-7	-	TRBD2
CASSPPDRSDTEAFF	TGTGCCAGCTCACCACCGGACAGGTCCGACACTGAAGCTTTCTTT	TRBV18	TRBJ1-1	-	TRBD1
CASSMTGGVGTEAFF	TGTGCCAGCAGCATGACAGGGGGAGTAGGCACTGAAGCTTTCTTT	TRBV7-2	TRBJ1-1	-	TRBD1
CAWRTGVIYGYTF	TGTGCCTGGAGGACAGGGGTGATCTATGGCTACACCTTC	TRBV30	TRBJ1-2	-	TRBD1
CASSREAKNIQYF	TGTGCCAGCAGTAGGGAGGCCAAAAACATTCAGTACTTC	TRBV2	TRBJ2-4	-	-
CASSVGSGGGFEQFF	TGTGCCAGCAGCGTAGGGTCGGGAGGCGGTTTTGAGCAGTTCTTC	TRBV9	TRBJ2-1	once	TRBD2
CASSLASRREGQYF	TGTGCCAGCAGCTTAGCGAGCCGGAGAGAGGGCCAGTACTTC	TRBV7-2	TRBJ2-5	-	-
CASSLGEGKNIQYF	TGTGCCAGCAGCTTAGGAGAGGGAAAAAACATTCAGTACTTC	TRBV7-6	TRBJ2-4	-	-
CATSSQGDPRTGELFF	TGTGCCACCAGCAGCCAAGGGGACCCACGGACCGGGGAGCTGTTTTTT	TRBV15	TRBJ2-2	-	-
CASSLNRPGAGGGGQYF	TGTGCCAGCAGCTTAAACCGGCCGGGAGCGGGAGGGGGCGGGCAGTATTTT	TRBV7-3	TRBJ2-3	-	TRBD2
CASSQVGVVNEQYF	TGTGCCAGCTCACAAGTAGGTGTTGTTAACGAGCAGTACTTC	TRBV18	TRBJ2-7	-	-
CASSSSPLRGVYEQYF	TGTGCCAGCAGCTCCAGTCCCTTGAGAGGAGTTTACGAGCAGTACTTC	TRBV7-9	TRBJ2-7	-	-
CAWSTGYNYGYTF	TGTGCCTGGAGTACTGGCTATAACTATGGCTACACCTTC	TRBV30	TRBJ1-2	-	-
CASSDLGWLAGLIHAYEQYF	TGTGCCAGCAGTGACTTGGGCTGGTTAGCGGGACTCATCCACGCCTACGAGCAGTACTTC	TRBV6-4	TRBJ2-7	once	TRBD2
CASNHWAGGYGNTIYF	TGTGCCAGTAACCACTGGGCAGGGGGATACGGAAACACCATATATTTT	TRBV5-8	TRBJ1-3	-	TRBD1
CASGGLSYEQYF	TGTGCCAGCGGTGGGCTCAGCTACGAGCAGTACTTC	TRBV2	TRBJ2-7	few	-
CASSLLSGVNYGYTF	TGTGCCAGCAGCTTATTGTCAGGGGTTAACTATGGCTACACCTTC	TRBV7-2	TRBJ1-2	-	-
CASSQDKDFYEQYF	TGTGCCAGCAGCCAAGATAAGGACTTCTACGAGCAGTACTTC	TRBV4-2	TRBJ2-7	-	-